This note documents a single T cell receptor beta chain sequence. Here immunoSEQ multiplex PCR was the method, and the copy in TCRdb shows in-frame clones only, minus some. In the table there are almost 65,000 clones, 86% of which are singletons. This sample was taken from a study of technical replicates of blood from a handful of donors. Trimming removed 3 bases from V and 10 bases from J; junction bases left unmatched: 7. The CDR3 loop spans 14 amino acids. Germline CDR1 reads SGHAT; CDR2 reads FQNNGV. V gene TRBV11-2 combines with J gene TRBJ2-1; TRBD1 matches 9 bases. Sequenced input: PBMCs. The TCR sequence derives from a human donor in good health. Some clones in this sample may be carry-over from other donors' samples. DNA for the CDR3: TGTGCCAGCAGCTTTGGGACAGGGTTGGACGAGCAGTTCTTC. Encoded protein: CASSFGTGLDEQFF. Full variable domain (missing parts from reference TRBV11-2 and TRBJ2-1): EAGVAQSPRYKIIEKRQSVAFWCNPISGHATLYWYQQILGQGPKLLIQFQNNGVVDDSQLPKDRFSAERLKGVDSTLKIQPAKLEDSAVYLCASSFGTGLDEQFFGPGTRLTVL.